This T cell receptor (beta chain) was found in a study of T cells after yellow fever vaccination. MiXCR, applied by TCRdb to the 5' RACE reads, yields one record per CDR3 protein. Among 450,000 to 600,000 distinct CDR3 sequences, 13% were seen once, and the ten largest hold more than 13%. V lost 5 bases and J lost 5, with 9 bases in between. This CDR3 is 12 amino acids long. The germline gives CDR1 LNHDA, CDR2 SQIVND (reference sequence). There are a few counts of this clonotype. The sample here was PBMCs, taken on the day of the yellow fever booster vaccination. The chain has TRBV19 and TRBJ2-5; D not certain. This receptor was identified in a man aged 25 to 40 who received the YFV17D yellow fever vaccine. CDR3 in amino acids: CASSQLHETQYF. As DNA, the CDR3 is TGTGCCAGTAGTCAACTACATGAGACCCAGTACTTC. The complete variable domain, with remaining parts taken from reference TRBV19 and TRBJ2-5, reads DGGITQSPKYLFRKEGQNVTLSCEQNLNHDAMYWYRQDPGQGLRLIYYSQIVNDFQKGDIAEGYSVSREKKESFPLTVTSAQKNPTAFYLCASSQLHETQYFGPGTRLLVL.